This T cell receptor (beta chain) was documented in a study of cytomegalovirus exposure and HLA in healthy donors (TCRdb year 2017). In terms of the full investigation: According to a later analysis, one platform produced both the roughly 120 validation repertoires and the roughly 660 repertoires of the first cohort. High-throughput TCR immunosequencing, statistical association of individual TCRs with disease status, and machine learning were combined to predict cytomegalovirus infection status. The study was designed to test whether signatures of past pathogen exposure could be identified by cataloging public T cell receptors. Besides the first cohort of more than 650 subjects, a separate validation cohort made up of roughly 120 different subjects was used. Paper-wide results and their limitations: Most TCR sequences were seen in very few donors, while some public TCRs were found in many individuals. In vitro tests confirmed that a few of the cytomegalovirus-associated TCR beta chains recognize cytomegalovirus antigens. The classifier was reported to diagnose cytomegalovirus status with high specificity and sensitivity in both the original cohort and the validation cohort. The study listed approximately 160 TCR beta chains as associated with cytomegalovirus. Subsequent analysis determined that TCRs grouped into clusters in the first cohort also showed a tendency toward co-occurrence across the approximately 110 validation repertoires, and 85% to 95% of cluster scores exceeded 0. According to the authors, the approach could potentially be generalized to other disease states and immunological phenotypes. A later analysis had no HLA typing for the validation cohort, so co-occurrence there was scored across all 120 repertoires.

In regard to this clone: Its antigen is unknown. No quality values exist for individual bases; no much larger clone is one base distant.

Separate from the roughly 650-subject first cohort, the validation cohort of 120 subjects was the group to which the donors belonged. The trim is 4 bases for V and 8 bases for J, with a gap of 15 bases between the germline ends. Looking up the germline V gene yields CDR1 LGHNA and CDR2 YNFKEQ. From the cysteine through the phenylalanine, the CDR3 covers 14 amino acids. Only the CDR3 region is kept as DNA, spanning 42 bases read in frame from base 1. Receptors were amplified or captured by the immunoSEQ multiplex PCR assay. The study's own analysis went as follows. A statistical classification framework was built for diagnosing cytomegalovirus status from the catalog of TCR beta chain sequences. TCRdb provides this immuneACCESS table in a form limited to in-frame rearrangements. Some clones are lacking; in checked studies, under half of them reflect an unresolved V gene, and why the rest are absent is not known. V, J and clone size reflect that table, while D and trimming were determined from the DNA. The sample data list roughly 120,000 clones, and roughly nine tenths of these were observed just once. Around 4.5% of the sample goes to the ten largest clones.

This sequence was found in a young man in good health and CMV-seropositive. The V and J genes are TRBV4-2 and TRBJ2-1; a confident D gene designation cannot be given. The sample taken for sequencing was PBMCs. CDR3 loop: CASSRREQFDEQFF. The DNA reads TGTGCCAGCAGCCGCAGAGAACAGTTCGATGAGCAGTTCTTC.